This entry lists 7 T cell receptor beta chains sequenced from one sample in a study of T-cell reconstitution after alpha-beta-depleted transplantation in children. The TCRbeta library incorporated unique molecular identifiers. MiXCR, applied by TCRdb to the PCR reads, yields one record per CDR3 protein. This table holds roughly 150,000 distinct CDR3 sequences, roughly 10% found once. Sequencing used PBMCs, obtained before TCRalphabeta/CD19-depleted stem cell transplant. These receptor sequences come from a boy aged 2 to 10 with acute myeloid leukemia, due to receive a stem cell transplant.

The sample holds many counts of this clonotype. The rearrangement joins TRBV5-1 to TRBJ2-3; 8 nucleotides line up with TRBD2. J gave up 1 base and V 3 bases, and 4 bases lay outside the gene matches. This CDR3 contains 15 residues. CDR1 SGHRS and CDR2 YFSETQ come from the germline V gene. CDR3 bases: TGCGCCAGCAGCTCGGGAGCGGGGGGCACAGATACGCAGTATTTT. Its translation is CASSSGAGGTDTQYF.

This clonotype was counted at least ten times. The rearrangement uses TRBV20-1 and TRBJ2-2; unclear D gene. Germline V CDR1 and CDR2: DFQATT, SNEGSKA (reference sequence). The CDR3 runs 13 residues. V lost 0 bases to trimming and J lost 7 bases, with 9 bases between them. The CDR3 sequence is CSARDLVDGELFF. As DNA, the CDR3 is TGCAGTGCTAGAGATCTGGTTGACGGGGAGCTGTTTTTT.

This clonotype was seen at least ten times. The rearrangement links TRBV4-2 to TRBJ1-1, with TRBD1 matching 10 bases. From germline, CDR1 is LGHNA and CDR2 YNFKEQ. The CDR3 totals 19 residues. V gave up 0 bases and J gave up 4 bases; unmatched junction bases: 14. The CDR3 reads CASSQDRRWTGGEGTEAFF. The CDR3 nucleotides are TGTGCCAGCAGCCAAGATCGTCGGTGGACAGGGGGTGAGGGCACTGAAGCTTTCTTT.

This clonotype was found many times. A read error may explain this, as a much larger clone is one base away. The gene calls are TRBV9 and TRBJ2-7; 13 nucleotides agree with TRBD2. CDR1 and CDR2 (germline): SGDLS, YYNGEE. V was pared by 3 bases and J by 2 bases, with 2 bases of the junction left unmatched. This CDR3 is 15 amino acids long. CDR3 amino acids: CASSEGLAGAYEQYF. Here the CDR3 DNA reads TGTGCCAGCAGCGAAGGACTAGCGGGAGCCTACGAGCAGTACTTC.

This clonotype was observed at least ten times. This chain joins TRBV7-8 and TRBJ1-6; 9 nucleotides line up with TRBD1. The CDR3 spans 15 residues. V shed 5 bases and J 8 bases; nucleotides not matched to a gene: 7. Germline CDR1 reads SGHVS; CDR2 reads FQNEAQ. The CDR3 protein is CASSPPTGGYSPLHF. CDR3 nucleotide sequence: TGTGCCAGCAGCCCTCCGACAGGGGGATATTCACCCCTCCACTTT.

This clonotype was seen at least ten times. The chain carries TRBV6-1 and TRBJ1-4, with a possible D match to TRBD1 (5 bases). V gave up 6 bases and J gave up 5 bases, with 13 bases separating them. Germline V lookup: CDR1 MNHNS, CDR2 SASEGT. This CDR3 has 14 residues. The CDR3 bases are TGTGCCAGCAGCGAGAGGGGCTCGAATGAAAAACTGTTTTTT. It codes for CASSERGSNEKLFF.

This clonotype was recorded at least ten times. This chain joins TRBV20-1 and TRBJ2-3; tentative D call: TRBD1 (5 bases). Germline V lookup: CDR1 DFQATT, CDR2 SNEGSKA (reference sequence). V was cut by 6 bases and J by 4 bases, with 14 bases left in between. This CDR3 has 13 residues. CDR3 DNA: TGCAGTGCCCATTCAGGGTTCCCAGATACGCAGTATTTT. It is translated as CSAHSGFPDTQYF.